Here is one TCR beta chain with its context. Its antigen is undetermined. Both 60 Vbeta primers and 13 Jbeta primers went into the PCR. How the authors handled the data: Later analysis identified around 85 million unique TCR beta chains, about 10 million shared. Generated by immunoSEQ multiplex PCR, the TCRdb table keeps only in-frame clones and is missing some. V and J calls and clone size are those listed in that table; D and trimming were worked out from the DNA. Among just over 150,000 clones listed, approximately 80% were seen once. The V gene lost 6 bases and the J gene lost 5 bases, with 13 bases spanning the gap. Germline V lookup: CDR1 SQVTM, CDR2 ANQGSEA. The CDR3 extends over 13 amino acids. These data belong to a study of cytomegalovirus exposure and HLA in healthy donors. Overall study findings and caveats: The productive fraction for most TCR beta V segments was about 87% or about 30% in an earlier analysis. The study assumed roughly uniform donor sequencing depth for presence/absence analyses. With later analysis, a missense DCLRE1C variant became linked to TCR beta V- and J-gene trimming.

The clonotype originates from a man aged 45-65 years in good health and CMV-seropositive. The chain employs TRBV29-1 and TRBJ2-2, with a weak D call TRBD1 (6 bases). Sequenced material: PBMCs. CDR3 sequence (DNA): TGCAGCGTATGGACAGACGGGACCGGGGAGCTGTTTTTT. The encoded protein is CSVWTDGTGELFF.